Listed here are 11 T cell receptor beta chains from one sample, sequenced in a study of blood T cell repertoires in COVID-19. Using immunoSEQ multiplex PCR, the repertoire was profiled, and TCRdb retains in-frame clones only, with some absent. Of roughly 400,000 clones in the sample, about 90% were seen once. Sample: peripheral blood. These receptors all come from an older woman with COVID-19, enrolled during active disease.

The chain combines TRBV19 with TRBJ1-4; 8 bases are shared with TRBD1. V lost 6 bases and J lost 5; bases outside the gene matches: 8. The CDR3 spans 15 residues. Germline CDR1 LNHDA, CDR2 SQIVND (reference sequence). The CDR3 loop reads CASRPQGAINEKLFF. In nucleotides, the CDR3 is TGTGCCAGTAGACCTCAGGGGGCTATAAATGAAAAACTGTTTTTT.

The chain links TRBV5-5 to TRBJ2-1; 10 bases match TRBD2. Trimming cost V 5 bases and J 0 bases; bases outside gene matches: 5. CDR1 is SGHKS, CDR2 YYEKEE, per germline (reference sequence). The CDR3 has 16 amino acids. For the CDR3, the DNA is TGTGCCAGCAGTTCTAGCGGGGGCCGCTCCTACAATGAGCAGTTCTTC. Its translation: CASSSSGGRSYNEQFF.

The chain combines TRBV6-1 with TRBJ2-2; 7 bases map to TRBD2. The CDR3 spans 14 residues. Per germline, CDR1 MNHNS and CDR2 SASEGT. J gave up 6 bases and V 0 bases, and 1 base lay outside the gene matches. CDR3 region: CASSEAGGSGELFF. DNA for the CDR3: TGTGCCAGCAGTGAAGCGGGGGGGTCCGGGGAGCTGTTTTTT.

This clone was observed a few times. The rearrangement joins TRBV2 to TRBJ1-1, with D possibly being TRBD1 (6 bases). The CDR3 covers 14 residues. The V end lost 8 bases, the J end lost 1 base, and 14 bases lay between the germline ends. Per the germline V gene, CDR1 is SNHLY and CDR2 is FYNNEI. CDR3 in DNA: TGTGCCAGCTCTACGACAGGCCCGAACACTGAAGCTTTCTTT. This encodes CASSTTGPNTEAFF. The full variable domain, completed using reference TRBV2 and TRBJ1-1, is EPEVTQTPSHQVTQMGQEVILRCVPISNHLYFYWYRQILGQKVEFLVSFYNNEISEKSEIFDDQFSVERPDGSNFTLKIRSTKLEDSAMYFCASSTTGPNTEAFFGQGTRLTVV.

This clone was seen just once. This chain connects TRBV6-5 to TRBJ1-3, with D maybe TRBD1 (5 bases). The CDR3 is made up of 15 amino acids. Germline CDR1 is MNHEY and CDR2 is SVGAGI. Trimming shortened V by 6 bases and J by 0 bases, and 12 bases separated the two germline ends. The CDR3 nucleotides are TGTGCCAGCAGGTCAGGGCTCAACTCTGGAAACACCATATATTTT. Amino acid sequence: CASRSGLNSGNTIYF.

The chain has TRBV5-1 and TRBJ2-5; 9 nucleotides match TRBD1. V lost 5 bases and J lost 0; bases outside the gene matches: 2. The CDR3 consists of 14 residues. CDR1 SGHRS and CDR2 YFSETQ come from the germline V gene. CDR3 residues: CASRGQGYQETQYF. The CDR3 DNA reads TGCGCCAGCAGAGGACAGGGGTACCAAGAGACCCAGTACTTC.

The J gene is TRBJ1-2, the V gene TRBV29-1; 7 nucleotides align to TRBD1. V lost 5 bases and J lost 4; bases outside the gene matches: 7. The germline CDR1 and CDR2 sequences are SQVTM and ANQGSEA. This CDR3 is 13 amino acids long. CDR3: CSVLTGYAYGYTF. CDR3 coding DNA: TGCAGCGTTTTGACAGGGTACGCCTATGGCTACACCTTC.

The chain uses TRBV7-9 and TRBJ2-1; D is unresolved. V lost 9 bases to trimming and J lost 3 bases, with 9 bases between them. The CDR3 is made up of 12 amino acids. Germline loops: CDR1 SEHNR, CDR2 FQNEAQ (reference sequence). The chain's CDR3 is CASSRYYNEQFF. The DNA of the CDR3 is TGTGCCAGTAGCCGGTACTACAATGAGCAGTTCTTC.

This chain uses TRBV11-3 with TRBJ1-1, with D perhaps TRBD1 (6 bases). This CDR3 spans 13 amino acids. V dropped 3 bases and J dropped 1 base, with 6 bases sitting between them. Germline V lookup: CDR1 SGHNT, CDR2 YENEEA. CDR3 loop: CASSFRGNTEAFF. The CDR3 DNA sequence: TGTGCCAGCAGCTTCAGGGGGAACACTGAAGCTTTCTTT.

The V gene is TRBV19, the J gene TRBJ1-1; 9 nucleotides match TRBD1. Germline assignment: CDR1 LNHDA and CDR2 SQIVND (reference sequence). The CDR3 length is 15 residues. Germline trimming cut 5 bases from V and 7 bases from J; bases unmatched to any gene: 11. For the CDR3, the DNA is TGTGCCAGTAGTCCCGCGACAGGGGGAGTCTATGAAGCTTTCTTT. Translated: CASSPATGGVYEAFF.

The J gene is TRBJ2-5, the V gene TRBV27, with 8 positions matching TRBD1. The V segment lost 3 bases and the J segment 5 bases; nucleotides outside the gene matches: 8. The CDR3 covers 15 residues. Germline loops: CDR1 MNHEY, CDR2 SMNVEV (reference sequence). The CDR3 protein is CASSFGSGGRETQYF. CDR3 coding DNA: TGTGCCAGCAGTTTCGGGTCAGGGGGCCGGGAGACCCAGTACTTC.